In this sample, the clone carrying this T cell receptor beta chain turned up once. Sequencing was performed with immunoSEQ multiplex PCR; in TCRdb, only in-frame clones are kept and a portion is missing. Of 45,000 to 65,000 clones listed, around 87% are singletons. This record belongs to a study of OX40 agonist ivuxolimab in advanced cancers. Germline CDR1 SGDLS, CDR2 YYNGEE. The junction had 3 bases not matched to a gene; V was cut back by 5 bases and J by 2 bases. There are 15 residues in the CDR3. The source was CD4+ or CD8+ T cells sorted from blood, collected in a trial of the OX40 agonist ivuxolimab. The source of this sequence is an adult with an advanced solid tumor such as melanoma, head and neck, liver or kidney cancer. This chain joins TRBV9 and TRBJ2-5; 13 positions match TRBD2. The CDR3 DNA reads TGTGCCAGCAGTGGGACTAGCGGGGATCAAGAGACCCAGTACTTC. As protein: CASSGTSGDQETQYF.